This T cell receptor beta chain appears in the sequencing data of a study of T cell responses to AZD1222 COVID-19 vaccine. Clones were sequenced by immunoSEQ multiplex PCR, and TCRdb holds only the in-frame ones, with some missing. The sample has some 84,000 clones; around nine tenths are singletons. This material consisted of peripheral blood, taken 28 days after the second AZD1222 dose. This clonotype was sampled from an adult who received the AZD1222 COVID-19 vaccine.

CDR3 protein: CASSLGGPSYGYTF. CDR3 bases: TGTGCCAGCAGCTTAGGAGGCCCATCTTATGGCTACACCTTC. V is TRBV11-1 and J is TRBJ1-2; D is undetermined. CDR1 and CDR2 from the germline V gene are SGHAT and FQDESV (reference sequence). V gave up 1 base and J gave up 5 bases, with 11 bases separating them. There are 14 residues in the CDR3.